A single count supports the clone carrying this TCR beta chain. CDR1 and CDR2 (germline): SQVTM, ANQGSEA. This CDR3 contains 11 residues. Deletions cut 6 bases from V and 4 bases from J, with 7 bases between. Per the study methods: By means of reference gene primer amplification, nucleated cell counts were estimated. The assay was immunoSEQ multiplex PCR, and TCRdb's table has in-frame clones only and misses some. The V and J calls and clone size come from that table; D and trimming were worked out from the DNA. The repertoire holds around 500,000 clones, with roughly 85% as singletons. The source of the sample is a study of blood T cell repertoires in COVID-19. At the level of the study: Samples came from the United States, Italy and Spain, spanning acute and convalescent COVID-19. From T cells, B-cell-depleted T cells, or PBMCs came the material, which was cDNA or gDNA.

Sequences were obtained from peripheral blood. This TCR derives from a human donor in a cohort sampled during active COVID-19. The V gene is TRBV29-1, the J gene TRBJ1-3; D possibly corresponds to TRBD1 (5 bases). CDR3 sequence: CSVHRGNTIYF. The CDR3 coding sequence is TGCAGCGTACACAGGGGAAACACCATATATTTT.